A single sample gave rise to the 6 T cell receptor beta chains below, sequenced in a study of patients and donors after allogeneic stem cell transplantation. TCRdb passed the RT-PCR reads through MiXCR, listing each CDR3 protein once. The top ten hold 33% of the sample, which has some 200,000 distinct CDR3 sequences, around two fifths seen once. The material sequenced was blood, either unsorted or a sorted T cell fraction (not recorded which). These receptors originate from a human donor who was either an allogeneic HSCT recipient or a stem cell or donor lymphocyte infusion donor (not recorded which). It is not recorded whose cells these are; they may come from a transplant donor.

This clonotype has more than one count but fewer than ten. The V gene is TRBV5-1, the J gene TRBJ1-1; D gene uncertain. CDR1 is SGHRS, CDR2 YFSETQ, per germline. The CDR3 consists of 13 residues. V was shortened by 4 bases and J by 1 base, with 8 bases between the two germline ends. The CDR3 DNA sequence: TGCGCCAGCAGCACCCCAGCGAACACTGAAGCTTTCTTT. Protein: CASSTPANTEAFF.

Concerning this clonotype: The CDR3 does not close with the conserved phenylalanine or tryptophan, likely indicating a read error. The rearrangement links TRBV15 to TRBJ1-5; D is undetermined. CDR1 is LNHNV, CDR2 YYDKDF, per germline (reference sequence). Trimming took off 0 bases at V and 5 bases at J, with 14 bases between the two ends. This CDR3 region has 16 residues. CDR3 nucleotide sequence: TGTGCCACCAGCAGAGATCTCCCCACAGAGTATCAGCCCCAGCATTCT. Translation gives CATSRDLPTEYQPQHS.

This clonotype has just a few counts. J is TRBJ1-5 and V is TRBV11-2; 7 positions agree with TRBD1. V lost 5 bases to trimming and J lost 10 bases; unmatched junction nucleotides: 8. The germline gives CDR1 SGHAT, CDR2 FQNNGV. The CDR3 contains 13 residues. The CDR3 sequence is CASSLGTDSPQHF. In nucleotides, the CDR3 is TGTGCCAGCAGCCTTGGGACAGACTCCCCCCAGCATTTT.

This clonotype was seen a few times. This chain links TRBV4-3 with TRBJ2-3; 10 bases are a match to TRBD1. There are 17 residues in the CDR3. V gave up 2 bases and J gave up 5 bases; unmatched junction bases: 10. Looked up from germline, CDR1 is LGHNA and CDR2 is YSLEER. CDR3 loop: CASSQFSDRGEVDTQYF. The CDR3 nucleotides are TGCGCCAGCAGCCAATTTTCGGACAGGGGGGAAGTAGATACGCAGTATTTT.

The chain links TRBV28 to TRBJ2-7; D remains ambiguous. The germline CDR1 and CDR2 sequences are MDHEN and SYDVKM. This CDR3 contains 12 residues. Trimming removed 6 bases at V and 2 bases at J, with 8 bases between. This chain's CDR3 is CASSWAAYEQYF. CDR3 DNA sequence: TGTGCCAGCAGCTGGGCAGCCTACGAGCAGTACTTC.

The V gene is TRBV6-5, the J gene TRBJ2-5; D gene uncertain. Trimming took off 0 bases at V and 0 bases at J, with 14 bases between the two ends. The length of the CDR3 is 17 residues. Germline V gene data show CDR1 as MNHEY and CDR2 as SVGAGI. The DNA of the CDR3 is TGTGCCAGCAGTTACTCGATAACGTTGGTGAACCAAGAGACCCAGTACTTC. Residues: CASSYSITLVNQETQYF.